The entry that follows covers one T cell receptor beta chain sequence. This record comes from a study of blood T cell repertoires in COVID-19. The wider study: Collection of acute and convalescent COVID-19 samples took place in the United States, Italy and Spain.

The authors' processing: Using reference gene primer amplification, nucleated cell counts were estimated. Some clones are missing from TCRdb's copy, which holds only in-frame ones; the method was immunoSEQ multiplex PCR. The DNA gave D and trimming, while V, J and clone size come from that table. Of approximately 170,000 clones in the sample, roughly 85% were seen once. V shed 0 bases and J shed 7 bases, with 16 bases lying between them. The CDR3 is made up of 16 amino acids. The germline V gene encodes CDR1 MNHEY and CDR2 SVGEGT. Material for sequencing was peripheral blood. The chain recombines TRBV6-2 or TRBV6-3 with TRBJ2-1, with a possible D match to TRBD2 (6 bases). This TCR was recovered from a woman older than 75 with acute or convalescent COVID-19. CDR3: CASSYSIMGGLNEQFF. In nucleotides, the CDR3 is TGTGCCAGCAGTTACTCCATCATGGGGGGATTGAATGAGCAGTTCTTC.